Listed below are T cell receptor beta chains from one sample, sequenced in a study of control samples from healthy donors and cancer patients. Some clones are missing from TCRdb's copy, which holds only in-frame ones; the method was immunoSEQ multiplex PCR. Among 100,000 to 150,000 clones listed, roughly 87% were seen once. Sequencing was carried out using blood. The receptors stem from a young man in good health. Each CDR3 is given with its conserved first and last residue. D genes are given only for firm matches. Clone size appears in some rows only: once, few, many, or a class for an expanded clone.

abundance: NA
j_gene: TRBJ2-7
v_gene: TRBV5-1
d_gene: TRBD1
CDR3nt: TGCGCCAGCAGCTTGGAGCTGGGACAGGGAAGGGAGCAGTACTTC
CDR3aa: CASSLELGQGREQYF

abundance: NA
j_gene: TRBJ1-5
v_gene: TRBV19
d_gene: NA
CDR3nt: TGTGCCACCACACGGTGGGGGGTGAGTCAGCCCCAGCATTTT
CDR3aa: CATTRWGVSQPQHF

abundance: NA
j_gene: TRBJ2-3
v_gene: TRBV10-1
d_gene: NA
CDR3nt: TGCGCCAGCAGTGACGGCAGGGCCCTCGTAGATACGCAGTATTTT
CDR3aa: CASSDGRALVDTQYF

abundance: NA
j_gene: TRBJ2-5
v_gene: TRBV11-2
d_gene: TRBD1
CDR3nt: TGTGCCAGCAGTAAACCGGGACAGATTTACCAAGAGACCCAGTACTTC
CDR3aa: CASSKPGQIYQETQYF

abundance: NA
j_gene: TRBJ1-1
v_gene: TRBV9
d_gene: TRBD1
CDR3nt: TGTGCCAGCAGTCTACTACAGGGGGCGTTGGCTGAAGCTTTTTTT
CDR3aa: CASSLLQGALAEAFF

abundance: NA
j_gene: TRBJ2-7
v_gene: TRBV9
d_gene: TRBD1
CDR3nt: TGTGCCAGCAGCCCCGGACAGGGTGTGGCGCAGTACTTC
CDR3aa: CASSPGQGVAQYF

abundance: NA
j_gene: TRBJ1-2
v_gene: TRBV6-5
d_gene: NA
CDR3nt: TGTGCCAGCAGTAATTGGCTCCTGGGGTATGGCTACACCTTC
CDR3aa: CASSNWLLGYGYTF

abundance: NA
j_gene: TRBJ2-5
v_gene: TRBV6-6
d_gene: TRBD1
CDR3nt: TGTGCCAGCAGTCTTACAGGGGGTGTAGAGACCCAGTACTTC
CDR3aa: CASSLTGGVETQYF

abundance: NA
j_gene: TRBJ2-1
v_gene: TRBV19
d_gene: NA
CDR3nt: TGTGCCAGTAGTTCTCAGGGGGGATACAATGAGCAGTTCTTC
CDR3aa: CASSSQGGYNEQFF

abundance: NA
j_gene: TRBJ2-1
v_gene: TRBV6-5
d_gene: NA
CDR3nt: TGTGCCAGCAAACCTGTCGCGGGAAACAATGAGCAGTTCTTC
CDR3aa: CASKPVAGNNEQFF

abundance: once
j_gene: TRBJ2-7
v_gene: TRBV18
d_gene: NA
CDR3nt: TGTGCCAGCTCCCCATACGGGGCAGGGACCTACGAGCAGTACTTC
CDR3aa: CASSPYGAGTYEQYF

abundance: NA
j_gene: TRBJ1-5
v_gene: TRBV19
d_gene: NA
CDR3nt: TGTGCCAGTAAGCACCTCGGAGCAGGGGAGTTCGGCAATCAGCCCCAGCATTTT
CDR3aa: CASKHLGAGEFGNQPQHF

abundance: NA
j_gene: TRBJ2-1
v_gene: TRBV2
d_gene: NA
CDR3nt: TGTGCCAGCAGTGAAGCGGTTTCTGTGGCTGAGCAGTTCTTC
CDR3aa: CASSEAVSVAEQFF

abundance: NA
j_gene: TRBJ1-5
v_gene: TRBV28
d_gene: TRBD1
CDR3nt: TGTGCCAGCAGTGCCCAGGGGGAGGGGCGGAATCAGCCCCAGCATTTT
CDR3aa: CASSAQGEGRNQPQHF

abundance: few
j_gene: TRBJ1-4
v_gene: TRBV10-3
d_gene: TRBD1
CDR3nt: TGTGCCACCCACGGGGGGACAGGAATTAATGAAAAACTGTTTTTT
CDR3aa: CATHGGTGINEKLFF

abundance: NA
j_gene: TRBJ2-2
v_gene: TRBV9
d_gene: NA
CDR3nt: TGTGCCAGCAAATCAAGGGGGGGAAACACCGGGGAGCTGTTTTTT
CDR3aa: CASKSRGGNTGELFF

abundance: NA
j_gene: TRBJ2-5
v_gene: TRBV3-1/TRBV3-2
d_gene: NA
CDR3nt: TGTGCCAGCAGCCAAGATACATCGGGTGGGACCCAGTACTTC
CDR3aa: CASSQDTSGGTQYF

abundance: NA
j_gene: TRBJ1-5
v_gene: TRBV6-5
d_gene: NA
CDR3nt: TGTGCCGTCAGAGGGGGGGCAAATCAGCCCCAGCATTTT
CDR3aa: CAVRGGANQPQHF

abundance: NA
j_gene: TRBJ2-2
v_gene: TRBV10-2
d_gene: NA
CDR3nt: TGCGCCAGCAGTGAGTCGACTCCAGGGCACAACACCGGGGAGCTGTTTTTT
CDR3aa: CASSESTPGHNTGELFF

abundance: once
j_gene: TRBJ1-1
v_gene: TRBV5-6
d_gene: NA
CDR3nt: TGTGCCAGCAGCTCGCAGGGAAACACTGAAGCTTTCTTT
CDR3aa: CASSSQGNTEAFF

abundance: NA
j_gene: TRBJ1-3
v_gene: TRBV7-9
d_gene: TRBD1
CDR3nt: TGTGCCAGCTGGGACAGCTCTGGAAACACCATATATTTT
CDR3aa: CASWDSSGNTIYF